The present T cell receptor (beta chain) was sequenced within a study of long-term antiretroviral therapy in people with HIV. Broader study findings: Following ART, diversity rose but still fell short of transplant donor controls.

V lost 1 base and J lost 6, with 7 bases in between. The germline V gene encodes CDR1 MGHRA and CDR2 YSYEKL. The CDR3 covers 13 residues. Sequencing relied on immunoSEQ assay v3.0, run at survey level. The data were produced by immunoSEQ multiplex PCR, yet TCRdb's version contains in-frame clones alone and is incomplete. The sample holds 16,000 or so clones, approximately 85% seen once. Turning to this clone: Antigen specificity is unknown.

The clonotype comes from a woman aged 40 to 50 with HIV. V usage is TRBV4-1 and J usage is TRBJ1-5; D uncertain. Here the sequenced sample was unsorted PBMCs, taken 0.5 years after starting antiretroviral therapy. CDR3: CASSQVAGQPQHF. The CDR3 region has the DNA TGCGCCAGCAGCCAAGTTGCGGGTCAGCCCCAGCATTTT.